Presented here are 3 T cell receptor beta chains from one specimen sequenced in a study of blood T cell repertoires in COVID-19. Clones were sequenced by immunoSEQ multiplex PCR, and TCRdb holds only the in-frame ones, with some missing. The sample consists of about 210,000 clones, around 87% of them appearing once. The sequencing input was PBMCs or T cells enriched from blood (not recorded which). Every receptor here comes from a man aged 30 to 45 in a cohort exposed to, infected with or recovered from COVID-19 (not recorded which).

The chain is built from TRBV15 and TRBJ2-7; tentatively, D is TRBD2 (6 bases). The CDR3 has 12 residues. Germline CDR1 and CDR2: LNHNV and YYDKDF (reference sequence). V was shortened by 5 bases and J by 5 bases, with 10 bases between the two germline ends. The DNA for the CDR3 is TGTGCCACCAGCGGCGGGACCCACGAGCAGTACTTC. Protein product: CATSGGTHEQYF.

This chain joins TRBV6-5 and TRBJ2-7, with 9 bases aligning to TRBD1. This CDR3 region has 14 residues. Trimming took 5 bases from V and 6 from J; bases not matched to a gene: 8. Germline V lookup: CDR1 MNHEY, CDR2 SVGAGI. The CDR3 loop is CASSPDRGYSEQYF. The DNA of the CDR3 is TGTGCCAGCAGTCCGGACAGGGGATATTCCGAGCAGTACTTC.

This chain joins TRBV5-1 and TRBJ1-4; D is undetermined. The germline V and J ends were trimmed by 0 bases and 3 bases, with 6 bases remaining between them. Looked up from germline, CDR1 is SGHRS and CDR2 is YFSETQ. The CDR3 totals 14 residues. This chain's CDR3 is CASSLGTANEKLFF. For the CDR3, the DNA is TGCGCCAGCAGCTTGGGGACTGCTAATGAAAAACTGTTTTTT. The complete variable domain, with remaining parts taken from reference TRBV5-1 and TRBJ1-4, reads KAGVTQTPRYLIKTRGQQVTLSCSPISGHRSVSWYQQTPGQGLQFLFEYFSETQRNKGNFPGRFSGRQFSNSRSEMNVSTLELGDSALYLCASSLGTANEKLFFGSGTQLSVL.